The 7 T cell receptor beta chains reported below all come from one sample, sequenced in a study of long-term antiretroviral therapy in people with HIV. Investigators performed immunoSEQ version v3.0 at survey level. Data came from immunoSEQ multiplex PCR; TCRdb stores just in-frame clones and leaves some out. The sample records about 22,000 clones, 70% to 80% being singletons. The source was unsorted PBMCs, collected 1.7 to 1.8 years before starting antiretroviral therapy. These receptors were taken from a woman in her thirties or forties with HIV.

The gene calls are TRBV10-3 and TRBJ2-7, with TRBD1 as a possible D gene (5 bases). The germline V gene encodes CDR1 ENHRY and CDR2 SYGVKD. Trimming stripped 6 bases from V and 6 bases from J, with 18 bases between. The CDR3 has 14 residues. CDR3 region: CAISASIGASEQYF. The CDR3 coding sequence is TGTGCCATCAGCGCTTCAATAGGGGCCTCCGAGCAGTACTTC.

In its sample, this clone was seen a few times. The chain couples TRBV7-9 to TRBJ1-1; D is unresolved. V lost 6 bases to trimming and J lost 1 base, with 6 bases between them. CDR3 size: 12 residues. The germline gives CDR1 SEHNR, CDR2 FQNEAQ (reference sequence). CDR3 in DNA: TGTGCCAGCAGTGGAGGGAACACTGAAGCTTTCTTT. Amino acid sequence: CASSGGNTEAFF.

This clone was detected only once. CDR3: CASSLRQDANTGELFF. CDR3 in DNA: TGTGCCAGCAGTTTGAGACAGGACGCGAACACCGGGGAGCTGTTTTTT. The chain recombines TRBV14 with TRBJ2-2; TRBD1 might be the D (6 bases). Germline V CDR1 and CDR2: SGHDN, FVKESK. CDR3 length equals 16 residues. The V gene lost 6 bases and the J gene lost 0 bases, with 14 bases spanning the gap.

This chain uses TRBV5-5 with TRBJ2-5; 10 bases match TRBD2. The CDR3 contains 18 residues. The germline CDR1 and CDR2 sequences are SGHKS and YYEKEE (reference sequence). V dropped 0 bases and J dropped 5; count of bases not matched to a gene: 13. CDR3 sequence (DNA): TGTGCCAGCAGCTTGGGGGCTTTAGCGGGAGGTGGAGGGGAGACCCAGTACTTC. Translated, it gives CASSLGALAGGGGETQYF.

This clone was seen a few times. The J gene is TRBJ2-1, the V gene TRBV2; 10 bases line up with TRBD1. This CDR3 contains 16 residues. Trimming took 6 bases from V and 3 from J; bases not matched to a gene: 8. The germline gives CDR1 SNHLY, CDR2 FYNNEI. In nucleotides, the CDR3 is TGTGCCAGCAGCCCTTACCGGGACAGGGGCTACAATGAGCAGTTCTTC. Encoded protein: CASSPYRDRGYNEQFF. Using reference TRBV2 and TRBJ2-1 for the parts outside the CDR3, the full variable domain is EPEVTQTPSHQVTQMGQEVILRCVPISNHLYFYWYRQILGQKVEFLVSFYNNEISEKSEIFDDQFSVERPDGSNFTLKIRSTKLEDSAMYFCASSPYRDRGYNEQFFGPGTRLTVL.

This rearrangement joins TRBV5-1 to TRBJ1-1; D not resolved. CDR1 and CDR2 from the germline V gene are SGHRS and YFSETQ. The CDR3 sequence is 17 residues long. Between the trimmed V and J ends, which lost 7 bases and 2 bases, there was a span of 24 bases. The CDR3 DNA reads TGCGCCAGCGGCGTAGGGCGGTTCGATACCAAAAACACTGAAGCTTTCTTT. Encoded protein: CASGVGRFDTKNTEAFF.

The CDR3 loop is CASSPPGGQMNGNTIYF. The CDR3 nucleotides read TGTGCCAGCTCACCACCGGGGGGACAGATGAACGGAAACACCATATATTTT. This chain joins TRBV18 and TRBJ1-3, with 7 bases aligning to TRBD1. This CDR3 is built from 17 residues. Germline CDR1 is KGHSH and CDR2 is LQKENI. V dropped 0 bases and J dropped 4; count of bases not matched to a gene: 9.